This TCR beta chain originates from a study of shared clonotypes between healthy human individuals. Overall study context: Per-donor plates numbered three CD4 naive, three CD4 memory, two CD8 naive and one CD8 memory.

TCRdb keeps only in-frame clones here, not all; method: immunoSEQ multiplex PCR. This sample has 2,500,000 or so clones, with about 92% found just once. Germline CDR1 is DFQATT and CDR2 is SNEGSKA (reference sequence). V lost 0 bases and J lost 10, with 7 bases in between. The CDR3 spans 11 residues. The study's findings and limits: Across subsets, estimated richness was generally greater for naive than for memory populations. A reduction in generation probabilities was seen for non-shared clonotypes relative to those shared by all four donors.

Turning to this clone: Its target is unknown.

Both subsets, CD45RA+ naive and CD45RA-negative memory, were split from the CD4+ cells. The sequence derives from a young man in good health. The specimen sequenced was naive CD4+ T cells sorted from blood. Subset of the sample: CD45RA+ positively selected. The rearrangement joins TRBV20-1 to TRBJ2-1; D unresolved. The chain's CDR3 is CSARDTPEQFF. Written as DNA, the CDR3 is TGCAGTGCTAGAGACACACCAGAGCAGTTCTTC.